The 5 T cell receptor beta chains listed next were all sequenced from one sample in a study of human T cells and chemical hapten exposure. One entry per CDR3 protein, called by TCRdb with MiXCR from the 5' RACE reads. Of 120,000 to 150,000 distinct CDR3 sequences detected, 4.1% appear once; the ten largest clones hold about 1.3%. Blood, whole and unfractionated, served as the source for total RNA extraction. The receptor source for this set is a female donor in good health.

The table lists this clonotype with a few counts. This chain uses TRBV6-6 with TRBJ1-1; D call uncertain. This CDR3 is built from 12 residues. V dropped 6 bases and J dropped 4 bases, with 9 bases sitting between them. Germline assignment: CDR1 MNHNY and CDR2 SVGAGI (reference sequence). CDR3: CASRVSGTEAFF. In DNA form, the CDR3 reads TGTGCCAGCAGGGTCTCAGGCACTGAAGCTTTCTTT.

This clonotype was counted at least ten times. This chain uses TRBV12-3 or TRBV12-4 with TRBJ2-7; D not resolved. The CDR3 consists of 16 residues. With 3 bases removed from V and 0 bases from J, the gap between germline ends came to 15 bases. The DNA of the CDR3 is TGTGCCAGCAGTTTTCAAGAGAACTTCCTCTCCTACGAGCAGTACTTC. Its translation is CASSFQENFLSYEQYF.

With regard to this clonotype: A much bigger clone sits one base away, suggesting this may be a read error. This chain connects TRBV6-2 or TRBV6-3 to TRBJ1-2; 9 nucleotides agree with TRBD1. The CDR3 has 17 amino acids. Trimming at V came to 5 bases and at J to 6 bases, leaving 16 bases not matched to a gene. Per germline, CDR1 MNHEY and CDR2 SVGEGT. The CDR3, as DNA: TGTGCCAGCAGTCACGACATCCGCCGGGACAGGGTCGATGGCTACACCTTC. Protein sequence: CASSHDIRRDRVDGYTF.

This clonotype was recorded at least ten times. This chain links TRBV29-1 with TRBJ2-5; TRBD1 or TRBD2 may be the D gene (5 bases each). V was pared by 0 bases and J by 7 bases, with 15 bases between. The CDR3 spans 14 residues. The germline V gene encodes CDR1 SQVTM and CDR2 ANQGSEA. CDR3: CSVEDRAGALTQYF. In DNA form, the CDR3 reads TGCAGCGTTGAAGACAGGGCCGGGGCGTTGACCCAGTACTTC.

This clonotype has only one observation. This may come from a read error, since a much larger clone is one base off. The rearrangement joins TRBV7-9 to TRBJ2-7; D call uncertain. Trimming pared 1 base from V and 6 bases from J, leaving 10 bases between. CDR1 SEHNR and CDR2 FQNEAQ come from the germline V gene (reference sequence). This CDR3 spans 13 amino acids. CDR3 bases: TGTGCCAGCAGCTTAGAGGGTATGTGCGAGCAGTACTTC. Its translation: CASSLEGMCEQYF.